This is a list of T cell receptor beta chains from one sample in a study of T cell repertoires in cytomegalovirus infection. TCRdb independently ran MiXCR on the reads; one entry per CDR3 protein. Altogether 200,000 to 250,000 distinct CDR3 sequences are present, under 25% being singletons, with the ten largest covering 18%. Sequencing input: CD8+ T cells from PBMCs. Receptors were obtained from a human donor in good health (CMV status not recorded). Some clones in this sample may be carry-over from other donors' samples. CDR3s include the opening cysteine and the closing phenylalanine or tryptophan. A D gene is named only where the DNA matches it firmly. Clone size is stated in some rows and not others, as once, few, many or a class when expanded.

size: .
V: TRBV29-1
D: TRBD2
J: TRBJ2-5
DNA: TGCAGCGTTGAACTAGCGGGGGAGACCCAGTACTTC
CDR3: CSVELAGETQYF

size: few
V: TRBV20-1
D: .
J: TRBJ2-1
DNA: TGCAGTGCTAGTAAACGCGAATCCCCCTACAATGAGCAGTTCTTC
CDR3: CSASKRESPYNEQFF

size: .
V: TRBV2
D: TRBD1
J: TRBJ1-1
DNA: TGTGCCAGCAGTGAAGTAGTGGGACAGTGGGTTGAAGCTTTCTTT
CDR3: CASSEVVGQWVEAFF

size: many
V: TRBV28
D: TRBD1
J: TRBJ1-2
DNA: TGTGCCAGCAGGAAGGTGCAGGGGGAGTGGTATGGCTACACCTTC
CDR3: CASRKVQGEWYGYTF

size: many
V: TRBV28
D: TRBD2
J: TRBJ2-7
DNA: TGTGCCAGCAGTTTAACTAGCGGGGGTTCTCTGGGAAACGAGCAGTACTTC
CDR3: CASSLTSGGSLGNEQYF

size: .
V: TRBV7-9
D: .
J: TRBJ1-1
DNA: TGTGCCAGCAGCTTAGGGGGCAGGGAGAACACTGAAGCTTTCTTT
CDR3: CASSLGGRENTEAFF

size: .
V: TRBV2
D: .
J: TRBJ1-4
DNA: TGTGCCAGCAGTACCCCCCTAGGGCTTCCTGATGAAAAACTGTTTTTT
CDR3: CASSTPLGLPDEKLFF

size: many
V: TRBV20-1
D: TRBD1
J: TRBJ1-2
DNA: TGCAGTGCTCTAGACAGGGGGTATAGCTATGGCTACACCTTC
CDR3: CSALDRGYSYGYTF

size: few
V: TRBV28
D: TRBD2
J: TRBJ2-3
DNA: TGTGCCAGCAGTGCCGTAGCGGGAGCGCCTGATACGCAGTATTTT
CDR3: CASSAVAGAPDTQYF

size: few
V: TRBV12-3/TRBV12-4
D: .
J: TRBJ1-2
DNA: TGTGCCAACGATGGCTACACCTTC
CDR3: CANDGYTF

size: many
V: TRBV7-9
D: TRBD1
J: TRBJ2-1
DNA: TGTGCCAGCAGCTTATCGGACAGGGACAATGAGCAGTTCTTC
CDR3: CASSLSDRDNEQFF

size: .
V: TRBV6-6
D: .
J: TRBJ2-1
DNA: TGTGCCAGCAGTCCCACGGGACTCGACAATGAGCAGTTCTTC
CDR3: CASSPTGLDNEQFF

size: many
V: TRBV7-8
D: .
J: TRBJ1-2
DNA: TGTGCCAGCAGCTTAGGAACAGCTAACTATGGCTACACCTTC
CDR3: CASSLGTANYGYTF

size: .
V: TRBV28
D: .
J: TRBJ2-6
DNA: TGTGCCAGCAGTTCCGCCTTCAACAGGGGAGGGAACGGGGCCAGCGTCCTGACTTTC
CDR3: CASSSAFNRGGNGASVLTF

size: .
V: TRBV29-1
D: .
J: TRBJ2-7
DNA: TGCAGCGTTTCCCGCGGACAGATCTACGAGCAGTACTTC
CDR3: CSVSRGQIYEQYF

size: many
V: TRBV28
D: TRBD1
J: TRBJ1-1
DNA: TGTGCCAGCAGTACCCGGACAGGGGTGAACACTGAAGCTTTCTTT
CDR3: CASSTRTGVNTEAFF

size: few
V: TRBV30
D: .
J: TRBJ2-3
DNA: TGTGCCTGGGGGGACCCTCGGGGGACCACAGATACGCAGTATTTT
CDR3: CAWGDPRGTTDTQYF

size: few
V: TRBV29-1
D: TRBD2
J: TRBJ2-1
DNA: TGCAGCGCGTCCGGGACTACTAACAATGAGCAGTTCTTC
CDR3: CSASGTTNNEQFF

size: many
V: TRBV10-2
D: .
J: TRBJ1-2
DNA: TGCGCCAGCAGCGATACTAACTATGGCTACACCTTC
CDR3: CASSDTNYGYTF

size: .
V: TRBV27
D: .
J: TRBJ2-1
DNA: TGTGCCAGCAGCATCGGGACAAGGCCCTACAATGAGCAGTTCTTC
CDR3: CASSIGTRPYNEQFF

size: .
V: TRBV6-5
D: TRBD2
J: TRBJ2-3
DNA: TGTGCCAGCAGTTACTCGAAACTAGCGGGGTACCCAGATACGCAGTATTTT
CDR3: CASSYSKLAGYPDTQYF

size: few
V: TRBV2
D: TRBD1
J: TRBJ1-5
DNA: TGTGCCAGCACCGATGGGGACAGCACGAATCAGCCCCAGCATTTT
CDR3: CASTDGDSTNQPQHF

size: few
V: TRBV2
D: TRBD1
J: TRBJ1-1
DNA: TGTGCCAGCAGTGGACAGGGGGTTGAAGCTTTCTTT
CDR3: CASSGQGVEAFF

size: many
V: TRBV7-3
D: .
J: TRBJ2-3
DNA: TGTGCCAGCAGCGAAAGGGGGAGGATGGGCACAGATACGCAGTATTTT
CDR3: CASSERGRMGTDTQYF

size: many
V: TRBV7-2
D: .
J: TRBJ1-1
DNA: TGTGCCAGCAGCCTCACGACAGGCTTGAACACTGAAGCTTTCTTT
CDR3: CASSLTTGLNTEAFF

size: few
V: TRBV28
D: TRBD2
J: TRBJ2-3
DNA: TGTGCCAGCAGTTTACGTAAAGCGGGGGGGCCCGATACGCAGTATTTT
CDR3: CASSLRKAGGPDTQYF

size: .
V: TRBV20-1
D: TRBD1
J: TRBJ1-5
DNA: TGCAGTGCTAGGACAGGGAATAGCAATCAGCCCCAGCATTTT
CDR3: CSARTGNSNQPQHF

size: .
V: TRBV28
D: .
J: TRBJ2-1
DNA: TGTGCCAGCAGTCAGACGGGACCGGACTACAATGAGCAGTTCTTC
CDR3: CASSQTGPDYNEQFF

size: many
V: TRBV5-5
D: .
J: TRBJ2-1
DNA: TGTGCCAGCAGCGGGAGTGTAGGGGGTTACAATGAGCAGTTCTTC
CDR3: CASSGSVGGYNEQFF

size: .
V: TRBV18
D: .
J: TRBJ2-3
DNA: TGTGCCAGCTCACCGAGACAAGGCACAGATACGCTGTATTTT
CDR3: CASSPRQGTDTLYF

size: .
V: TRBV11-2
D: TRBD1
J: TRBJ2-5
DNA: TGTGCCAGCAGCCGGACCGGGACAGGGGAGCGGGTGGGATTTTCGACCCAGTACTTC
CDR3: CASSRTGTGERVGFSTQYF

size: few
V: TRBV6-1
D: .
J: TRBJ2-5
DNA: TGTGCCAGCGGTGAGACCGGGACAAGAAACCAAGAGACCCAGTACTTC
CDR3: CASGETGTRNQETQYF

size: many
V: TRBV7-6
D: .
J: TRBJ2-1
DNA: TGTGCCAGCAGCCCAGAGGGGGGTAATGAGCAGTTCTTC
CDR3: CASSPEGGNEQFF

size: many
V: TRBV11-1
D: TRBD1
J: TRBJ2-7
DNA: TGTGCCAGCAGCTTAGCGGGGACAGGCGCAACCTACGAGCAGTACTTC
CDR3: CASSLAGTGATYEQYF

size: few
V: TRBV7-2
D: TRBD1
J: TRBJ2-5
DNA: TGTGCCAGCAGCCTAAGACAGGGCCAGACCCAGTACTTC
CDR3: CASSLRQGQTQYF

size: .
V: TRBV6-6
D: .
J: TRBJ2-5
DNA: TGTGCCAGCAGTTTCCCCGCAGGGGAATACCAAGAGACCCAGTACTTC
CDR3: CASSFPAGEYQETQYF

size: .
V: TRBV2
D: .
J: TRBJ2-3
DNA: TGTGCCAGCAGTGAAGGCGGTGGCCTTGATACGCAGTATTTT
CDR3: CASSEGGGLDTQYF

size: many
V: TRBV11-1
D: TRBD1
J: TRBJ1-1
DNA: TGTGCCAGCAGCCCAAGGGACAGGGCGTACACTGAAGCTTTCTTT
CDR3: CASSPRDRAYTEAFF

size: few
V: TRBV5-4
D: TRBD1
J: TRBJ1-2
DNA: TGTGCCAGCAGCTCTTCAGGGGGCTGGGTCTATGGCTACACCTTC
CDR3: CASSSSGGWVYGYTF

size: few
V: TRBV7-2
D: .
J: TRBJ1-6
DNA: TGTGCCAGCAACGACAGTGGGTCACCCCTCCACTTT
CDR3: CASNDSGSPLHF

size: .
V: TRBV12-3/TRBV12-4
D: TRBD1
J: TRBJ1-2
DNA: TGTGCCAGCAGTAACACCCCGTACGGACAGGGAGGTTATGGCTACACCTTC
CDR3: CASSNTPYGQGGYGYTF

size: .
V: TRBV19
D: .
J: TRBJ2-7
DNA: TGTGCCAGTAGTATTGAGGGTTCACCCTCCGACGAGCAGTACTTC
CDR3: CASSIEGSPSDEQYF

size: .
V: TRBV27
D: TRBD2
J: TRBJ2-1
DNA: TGTGCCAGCAGCCCTCTAGCGGGGGGGGCCTACAATGAGCAGTTCTTC
CDR3: CASSPLAGGAYNEQFF

size: .
V: TRBV20-1
D: .
J: TRBJ1-4
DNA: TGCAGTGCTAGAGACTATACAGACGAATATGAAAAACTGTTTTTT
CDR3: CSARDYTDEYEKLFF

size: .
V: TRBV5-6
D: .
J: TRBJ2-1
DNA: TGTGCCAGCAGCTTGGCCTCTCTAATGGATGAGCAGTTCTTC
CDR3: CASSLASLMDEQFF